This T cell receptor beta chain was documented in a study of OX40 agonist ivuxolimab in advanced cancers. TCRdb's table, derived via immunoSEQ multiplex PCR, lists solely in-frame clones and lacks some. The table records about 100,000 clones, 94% of them present only once. Germline CDR1 reads ENHRY; CDR2 reads SYGVKD. This CDR3 region has 13 residues. The junction had 7 bases not matched to a gene; V was cut back by 8 bases and J by 3 bases. The rearrangement uses TRBV10-3 and TRBJ2-7; TRBD1 agrees at 7 bases. This receptor was obtained from an adult with an advanced solid tumor such as melanoma, head and neck, liver or kidney cancer. The input for sequencing was CD4+ or CD8+ T cells sorted from blood, taken in a trial of the OX40 agonist ivuxolimab. CDR3 coding DNA: TGTGCCATCCTGTCGGGGACAGACTACGAGCAGTACTTC. Amino acids: CAILSGTDYEQYF.